These 28 T cell receptor beta chains were sequenced from one sample in a study of PD-L1 blockade in urothelial cancer. Using immunoSEQ multiplex PCR, the repertoire was profiled, and TCRdb retains in-frame clones only, with some absent. The sample consists of under 130,000 clones, approximately 85% of them appearing once. This material consisted of PBMCs, taken around atezolizumab (anti-PD-L1) treatment. The source is a man aged 50 to 60 with urothelial cancer.

The rearrangement links TRBV18 to TRBJ1-1; D gene unclear. Germline CDR1 and CDR2: KGHSH and LQKENI. V was clipped by 3 bases and J by 1 base, with 12 bases between them. The length of the CDR3 is 15 residues. The CDR3 sequence is CASSPQGAGNTEAFF. The CDR3 coding sequence is TGTGCCAGCTCACCTCAAGGCGCAGGGAACACTGAAGCTTTCTTT. Complete variable domain (other parts from reference TRBV18 and TRBJ1-1): NAGVMQNPRHLVRRRGQEARLRCSPMKGHSHVYWYRQLPEEGLKFMVYLQKENIIDESGMPKERFSAEFPKEGPSILRIQQVVRGDSAAYFCASSPQGAGNTEAFFGQGTRLTVV.

This clone appeared once. The CDR3 sequence is CAWSVRWRREDEQFF. As DNA, the CDR3 is TGTGCCTGGAGTGTACGGTGGCGGAGGGAGGATGAGCAGTTCTTC. This chain links TRBV30 with TRBJ2-1, with D possibly TRBD2 on 6 matching bases. From germline, CDR1 is GTSNPN and CDR2 SVGIG (reference sequence). V was cut by 0 bases and J by 8 bases, with 17 bases left in between. The CDR3 consists of 15 residues.

This sequence joins TRBV28 and TRBJ1-2, with 7 bases aligning to TRBD1. Trimming removed 6 bases from V and 3 bases from J; junction bases left unmatched: 10. The CDR3 has 15 residues. CDR1 is MDHEN and CDR2 is SYDVKM in the germline V gene. The CDR3 here is CASSPKTGIDYGYTF. In nucleotides, the CDR3 is TGTGCCAGCAGCCCAAAGACAGGGATAGACTATGGCTACACCTTC.

This chain joins TRBV14 and TRBJ2-1; D is unclear. The CDR3 is 12 amino acids. Germline assignment: CDR1 SGHDN and CDR2 FVKESK. Between the trimmed V and J ends, which lost 1 base and 7 bases, there was a span of 5 bases. CDR3 in amino acids: CASSQVLNEQFF. The CDR3 nucleotides read TGTGCCAGCAGCCAAGTATTGAATGAGCAGTTCTTC.

This clone was observed once. The CDR3 loop is CATSRGKGEGNTEAFF. The DNA for the CDR3 is TGTGCCACCAGCAGAGGGAAAGGCGAGGGGAACACTGAAGCTTTCTTT. The chain joins TRBV15 to TRBJ1-1; D remains unclear. Germline CDR1 LNHNV, CDR2 YYDKDF (reference sequence). The CDR3 covers 16 residues. V was trimmed by 1 base and J by 1 base, leaving 13 bases between them.

The rearrangement links TRBV7-8 to TRBJ2-1, with 7 positions matching TRBD2. Germline V gives CDR1 SGHVS, CDR2 FQNEAQ. CDR3 length: 16 residues. V lost 5 bases and J lost 2; bases outside the gene matches: 9. CDR3 residues: CASSPSPSGTYNEQFF. The CDR3 coding sequence is TGTGCCAGCAGCCCCTCTCCTAGCGGAACCTACAATGAGCAGTTCTTC.

This chain uses TRBV7-9 with TRBJ1-2, with TRBD1 as a possible D gene (6 bases). Trimming cost V 5 bases and J 0 bases, with 13 bases left between them. Germline CDR1 reads SEHNR; CDR2 reads FQNEAQ (reference sequence). This CDR3 has 15 residues. Here the CDR3 DNA reads TGTGCCAGCAGCAACAGGGAAAACGCTAACTATGGCTACACCTTC. It specifies CASSNRENANYGYTF. Full variable domain (missing parts from reference TRBV7-9 and TRBJ1-2): DTGVSQNPRHKITKRGQNVTFRCDPISEHNRLYWYRQTLGQGPEFLTYFQNEAQLEKSRLLSDRFSAERPKGSFSTLEIQRTEQGDSAMYLCASSNRENANYGYTFGSGTRLTVV.

The chain recombines TRBV11-2 with TRBJ2-7; 7 bases are shared with TRBD2. The CDR3 totals 16 residues. Germline V gene sequence: CDR1 SGHAT, CDR2 FQNNGV. V shed 6 bases and J 4 bases; nucleotides not matched to a gene: 15. The CDR3 coding sequence is TGTGCCAGCAGACCCAAAGGAGCGGGAAATACATACGAGCAGTACTTC. Residues: CASRPKGAGNTYEQYF. Based on the CDR3 plus reference TRBV11-2 and TRBJ2-7, the full variable domain is EAGVAQSPRYKIIEKRQSVAFWCNPISGHATLYWYQQILGQGPKLLIQFQNNGVVDDSQLPKDRFSAERLKGVDSTLKIQPAKLEDSAVYLCASRPKGAGNTYEQYFGPGTRLTVT.

As DNA, the CDR3 is TGTGCCAGCAGTTTCGGACTAGCGGGAGTGAATGAGCAGTTCTTC. Translating it yields CASSFGLAGVNEQFF. V usage is TRBV28 and J usage is TRBJ2-1; 13 bases line up with TRBD2. CDR3 length: 15 residues. The V gene end was trimmed by 3 bases and the J gene end by 7 bases; junction bases not matched to a gene: 3. Germline loops: CDR1 MDHEN, CDR2 SYDVKM.

The chain links TRBV28 to TRBJ1-1; possible D gene TRBD1, 5 bases. Trimming shortened V by 1 base and J by 2 bases, and 8 bases separated the two germline ends. Germline V gene lookup returns CDR1 MDHEN and CDR2 SYDVKM. CDR3 size: 14 residues. In nucleotides, the CDR3 is TGTGCCAGCAGTTTATTTGACAGAAACACTGAAGCTTTCTTT. Translated, it gives CASSLFDRNTEAFF. Full variable domain (remainder filled in from reference TRBV28 and TRBJ1-1): DVKVTQSSRYLVKRTGEKVFLECVQDMDHENMFWYRQDPGLGLRLIYFSYDVKMKEKGDIPEGYSVSREKKERFSLILESASTNQTSMYLCASSLFDRNTEAFFGQGTRLTVV.

The chain carries TRBV18 and TRBJ1-2; possible D gene TRBD1, 5 bases. This CDR3 comprises 15 residues. Germline V CDR1 and CDR2: KGHSH, LQKENI. V was cut by 7 bases and J by 0 bases, with 15 bases left in between. DNA for the CDR3: TGTGCCAGCTTAAGAACAGGCACTCCTAACTATGGCTACACCTTC. Translation: CASLRTGTPNYGYTF.

This clone was recorded once. This sequence joins TRBV7-2 and TRBJ2-5; TRBD2 agrees at 10 bases. This CDR3 has 19 amino acids. V gave up 5 bases and J gave up 2 bases; unmatched junction bases: 17. Germline V lookup: CDR1 SGHTA, CDR2 FQGNSA. The CDR3 region has the DNA TGTGCCAGCAGCCGCGGGTTCCTAGCGGGAGTGAGGGGGCAAGAGACCCAGTACTTC. It is translated as CASSRGFLAGVRGQETQYF.

This chain uses TRBV7-8 with TRBJ2-5; D is perhaps TRBD1 (6 bases). The CDR3 contains 15 residues. Trimming removed 1 base from V and 5 bases from J, with 14 bases in between. Per germline, CDR1 SGHVS and CDR2 FQNEAQ. DNA for the CDR3: TGTGCCAGCAGCTTAGTTGTAGGGGGTTGGGAGACCCAGTACTTC. This gives the protein CASSLVVGGWETQYF.

V gene TRBV10-3 combines with J gene TRBJ1-1; the D gene is possibly TRBD1 (5 bases). Germline assignment: CDR1 ENHRY and CDR2 SYGVKD. The CDR3 runs 13 residues. V shed 7 bases and J shed 2 bases, with 11 bases lying between them. CDR3 amino acids: CAIKGPGNTEAFF. The CDR3 DNA reads as TGTGCCATCAAGGGGCCCGGAAACACTGAAGCTTTCTTT.

The genes are TRBV10-2 and TRBJ2-5; TRBD1 matches 9 bases. Germline lookup yields CDR1 WSHSY and CDR2 SAAADI. The CDR3 is 14 residues long. The trim removed 7 bases at V and 4 bases at J, leaving 7 bases unmatched. The CDR3 region has the DNA TGCGCCAGCATCGATACAGGGGGCCCAGAGACCCAGTACTTC. Amino acids: CASIDTGGPETQYF.

This chain connects TRBV10-1 to TRBJ2-3; D gene unclear. CDR1 WNHNN and CDR2 SYGVQD come from the germline V gene (reference sequence). This CDR3 spans 12 amino acids. Trimming left V 6 bases short and J 6 bases short, with 10 bases between. CDR3 region: CASRTAGDTQYF. CDR3 DNA: TGCGCCAGCAGGACCGCCGGGGATACGCAGTATTTT.

V is TRBV11-2 and J is TRBJ2-7, with 15 bases that match TRBD2. The CDR3 totals 19 residues. CDR1 and CDR2 from the germline V gene are SGHAT and FQNNGV. V trimming: 0 bases; J trimming: 3 bases; junction bases outside the gene matches: 9. CDR3 in amino acids: CASSLERGLAGGPHYEQYF. The DNA for the CDR3 is TGTGCCAGCAGCTTAGAACGGGGACTAGCGGGAGGTCCCCACTACGAGCAGTACTTC.

This chain connects TRBV19 to TRBJ2-3; TRBD2 matches at 8 bases. Germline V gene sequence: CDR1 LNHDA, CDR2 SQIVND (reference sequence). The V gene end was trimmed by 5 bases and the J gene end by 1 base; junction bases not matched to a gene: 5. This CDR3 is built from 15 residues. CDR3 nucleotides: TGTGCCAGTAGTCACCCGCGGGAGGGCACAGATACGCAGTATTTT. Amino acid sequence: CASSHPREGTDTQYF.

V and J are TRBV28 and TRBJ1-1; D is uncertain. The CDR3 consists of 12 residues. Trimming left V 5 bases short and J 1 base short, with 5 bases between. Germline V gene lookup returns CDR1 MDHEN and CDR2 SYDVKM. CDR3 amino acids: CASSISNTEAFF. DNA of the CDR3: TGTGCCAGCAGTATCTCGAACACTGAAGCTTTCTTT.

The genes are TRBV4-1 and TRBJ2-3; D is possibly TRBD2 (5 bases). V was pared by 1 base and J by 10 bases, with 15 bases between. The CDR3 contains 14 residues. Per the germline V gene, CDR1 is MGHRA and CDR2 is YSYEKL. The CDR3 nucleotides read TGCGCCAGCAGCCAAGTTGTCGGGGAATTAGCGCAGTATTTT. This gives the protein CASSQVVGELAQYF.

This clone was seen more than once but under ten times. This chain connects TRBV7-8 to TRBJ2-7, with 8 bases that match TRBD1. This CDR3 region has 15 residues. The V segment lost 0 bases and the J segment 2 bases; nucleotides outside the gene matches: 3. Per germline, CDR1 SGHVS and CDR2 FQNEAQ. CDR3 sequence: CASSLATDRAYEQYF. The DNA of the CDR3 is TGTGCCAGCAGCTTAGCGACGGACAGGGCCTACGAGCAGTACTTC.

The J gene is TRBJ2-7, the V gene TRBV11-2; 7 positions agree with TRBD2. Germline loops: CDR1 SGHAT, CDR2 FQNNGV. V was clipped by 7 bases and J by 6 bases; unmatched bases: 9. This CDR3 region has 13 residues. DNA for the CDR3: TGTGCCAGCACCTCTGGAAGCGGGGTCGAGCAGTACTTC. This codes for CASTSGSGVEQYF.

The J gene is TRBJ2-1, the V gene TRBV2; the match to TRBD1 covers 7 bases. The germline gives CDR1 SNHLY, CDR2 FYNNEI. The CDR3 loop spans 15 amino acids. The junction had 9 bases not matched to a gene; V was cut back by 5 bases and J by 5 bases. The CDR3: CASSSTGTVNNEQFF. DNA of the CDR3: TGTGCCAGCAGTTCCACCGGGACAGTCAACAATGAGCAGTTCTTC.

The CDR3 reads CASSSQGTEAFF. The CDR3, as DNA: TGTGCCAGCAGCTCCCAGGGAACTGAAGCTTTCTTT. The chain is built from TRBV11-3 and TRBJ1-1; D is possibly TRBD1 (5 bases). The V end was cut by 4 bases, the J end by 5 bases, with 8 bases between. Germline lookup yields CDR1 SGHNT and CDR2 YENEEA. The CDR3 contains 12 residues.

The genes are TRBV7-8 and TRBJ2-1; 12 positions match TRBD2. The germline V gene encodes CDR1 SGHVS and CDR2 FQNEAQ. The CDR3 length is 16 residues. Trimming cost V 1 base and J 8 bases; bases outside gene matches: 6. CDR3 protein: CASSLGLAGGPYEQFF. The CDR3 coding sequence is TGTGCCAGCAGCTTAGGTCTAGCGGGAGGGCCGTATGAGCAGTTCTTC.

The chain joins TRBV11-2 to TRBJ2-1; 7 bases map to TRBD2. V shed 4 bases and J 6 bases; nucleotides not matched to a gene: 9. Germline V gene data show CDR1 as SGHAT and CDR2 as FQNNGV. The CDR3 has 15 amino acids. CDR3 protein: CASSYLAVQSNEQFF. The DNA for the CDR3 is TGTGCCAGCAGCTATCTAGCGGTTCAATCCAATGAGCAGTTCTTC.

The J gene is TRBJ2-1, the V gene TRBV5-1, with TRBD2 matching 7 bases. V lost 4 bases and J lost 8; bases outside the gene matches: 9. Germline V gene lookup returns CDR1 SGHRS and CDR2 YFSETQ. This CDR3 has 14 residues. The CDR3 sequence is CASSPLTSFDEQFF. CDR3 nucleotides: TGCGCCAGCAGCCCACTGACTAGCTTCGATGAGCAGTTCTTC.

V and J are TRBV9 and TRBJ2-1; 9 nucleotides line up with TRBD2. CDR1 is SGDLS, CDR2 YYNGEE, per germline. The CDR3 runs 15 residues. The V and J ends lost 4 bases and 5 bases, in that order; junction bases with no gene match: 7. For the CDR3, the DNA is TGTGCCAGCAGCAGACTAGCGGAGTGGAACAATGAGCAGTTCTTC. Amino acids: CASSRLAEWNNEQFF. Combining the CDR3 with reference TRBV9 and TRBJ2-1 gives the whole variable domain DSGVTQTPKHLITATGQRVTLRCSPRSGDLSVYWYQQSLDQGLQFLIQYYNGEERAKGNILERFSAQQFPDLHSELNLSSLELGDSALYFCASSRLAEWNNEQFFGPGTRLTVL.